Below, 24 T cell receptor beta chains from the same sample are listed, as sequenced in a study of shared clonotypes between healthy human individuals (dated by TCRdb to between 2020 and 2021). CD8 naive samples consisted of CD45RO-negative cells that were positively selected for CCR7, yielding a CD45RA+CCR7+ population without TemRA cells. Library creation used the immunoSEQ multiplex PCR assay. TCRdb limited this immuneACCESS table to in-frame rearrangements with V and J called. A share of clones is missing; checked studies link under half to unresolved V genes, and the rest is unexplained. A total of about 680,000 clones appear in this sample, about 92% of them only once. Roughly 22% of the sample comes from the top ten. Input material: naive CD8+ T cells sorted from blood. The sample's cell subset or site label, in plain terms: CD45RA+CCR7+. The receptors stem from a man aged 30-40 years in good health.

A note on this clone: Since no conserved phenylalanine or tryptophan closes the CDR3, a read error is the likely cause. The limits of the CDR3 on the DNA are not certain, so only TCRdb's listed CDR3 is given. This rearrangement joins TRBV21-1 to TRBJ2-3. TRBV21-1 is termed a pseudogene. The CDR3 length is 10 residues, termini included. The chain's CDR3 is CASSKGQPRE.

Concerning this clone: One end of the junction varies from germline; a read error may be responsible. The CDR3 is CASSVDRVSHEQYF. The CDR3 nucleotides are TGTGCCAGCAGCGTAGACAGGGTCTCCCACGAGCAGTACTTC. The gene calls are TRBV9 and TRBJ2-7; maybe TRBD1 (6 bases). The CDR3 is made up of 14 amino acids. Germline V CDR1 and CDR2: SGDLS, YYNGEE.

V is TRBV4-1 and J is TRBJ2-1, with D uncertain. Germline V gene data show CDR1 as MGHRA and CDR2 as YSYEKL. The CDR3 has 11 amino acids. Trimming stripped 5 bases from V and 8 bases from J, with 7 bases between. The DNA for the CDR3 is TGCGCCAGCAGCTCCCGCTATGAGCAGTTCTTC. As protein: CASSSRYEQFF.

The genes are TRBV27 and TRBJ1-1; D is possibly TRBD1 (6 bases). The V end was cut by 5 bases, the J end by 4 bases, with 14 bases between. Germline lookup yields CDR1 MNHEY and CDR2 SMNVEV (reference sequence). The CDR3 contains 14 residues. The CDR3 protein is CASSGPGAGTEAFF. CDR3 in DNA: TGTGCCAGCAGTGGGCCGGGGGCAGGCACTGAAGCTTTCTTT.

The V call is TRBV5-4, the J call TRBJ1-2, with 7 bases aligning to TRBD1. The V gene's germline CDR1 is SGHNT and CDR2 YYREEE (reference sequence). With V trimmed by 4 bases and J by 6 bases, 12 bases remained unmatched. CDR3 size: 15 residues. The CDR3 bases are TGTGCCAGCAGCGCTTACAGGGGCCAGGTCCATGGCTACACCTTC. Protein: CASSAYRGQVHGYTF.

The CDR3 sequence is CASSREDNEQFF. The CDR3 DNA follows: TGTGCCAGCAGCCGGGAGGACAATGAGCAGTTCTTC. J is TRBJ2-1 and V is TRBV5-4; 7 bases are a match to TRBD2. Germline V lookup: CDR1 SGHNT, CDR2 YYREEE (reference sequence). The CDR3 has 12 residues. J was trimmed by 5 bases and V by 4 bases; bases with no gene match: 0. Filled out from reference TRBV5-4 and TRBJ2-1, the complete variable domain reads ETGVTQSPTHLIKTRGQQVTLRCSSQSGHNTVSWYQQALGQGPQFIFQYYREEENGRGNFPPRFSGLQFPNYSSELNVNALELDDSALYLCASSREDNEQFFGPGTRLTVL.

The chain links TRBV5-4 to TRBJ2-7; the D is unclear. CDR1 is SGHNT, CDR2 YYREEE, per germline (reference sequence). The CDR3 is made up of 12 amino acids. Trimming cost V 4 bases and J 3 bases, with 8 bases left between them. In DNA, the CDR3 is TGTGCCAGCAGCCTAGGAATCTACGAGCAGTACTTC. It translates to CASSLGIYEQYF.

The chain couples TRBV6-4 to TRBJ2-1; 9 nucleotides align to TRBD2. The CDR3 has 16 residues. V lost 6 bases and J lost 7; bases outside the gene matches: 13. Germline values: CDR1 MRHNA, CDR2 SNTAGT. The CDR3 nucleotides read TGTGCCAGCAGGCGGCCTAGCGGGATCCAAGGTAATGAGCAGTTCTTC. Translating gives CASRRPSGIQGNEQFF.

The rearrangement links TRBV7-9 to TRBJ2-7; D remains ambiguous. The CDR3 is made up of 15 amino acids. Germline CDR1 is SEHNR and CDR2 is FQNEAQ (reference sequence). V was pared by 5 bases and J by 1 base, with 15 bases between. CDR3 protein: CASSPQETPSYEQYF. In DNA form, the CDR3 reads TGTGCCAGCAGCCCCCAAGAAACGCCTTCCTACGAGCAGTACTTC. The complete variable domain, with remaining parts taken from reference TRBV7-9 and TRBJ2-7, reads DTGVSQNPRHKITKRGQNVTFRCDPISEHNRLYWYRQTLGQGPEFLTYFQNEAQLEKSRLLSDRFSAERPKGSFSTLEIQRTEQGDSAMYLCASSPQETPSYEQYFGPGTRLTVT.

This chain links TRBV2 with TRBJ1-5; D gene uncertain. This CDR3 region has 13 residues. The germline V and J ends were trimmed by 4 bases and 2 bases, with 6 bases remaining between them. The germline V gene has CDR1 SNHLY and CDR2 FYNNEI. The CDR3 DNA sequence: TGTGCCAGCAGTGCTATTGGCAATCAGCCCCAGCATTTT. It is translated as CASSAIGNQPQHF.

V usage is TRBV11-2 and J usage is TRBJ2-6; 10 bases fit TRBD2. Germline assignment: CDR1 SGHAT and CDR2 FQNNGV. Trimming at V came to 7 bases and at J to 0 bases, leaving 12 bases not matched to a gene. The CDR3 contains 19 residues. The CDR3: CASKPEWGLAFSGANVLTF. The DNA of the CDR3 is TGTGCCAGCAAACCCGAATGGGGACTAGCGTTCTCTGGGGCCAACGTCCTGACTTTC.

The chain combines TRBV4-1 with TRBJ2-4; a possible D gene is TRBD1 (6 bases). Germline CDR1 reads MGHRA; CDR2 reads YSYEKL. CDR3 length: 13 residues. V lost 0 bases and J lost 13, with 13 bases in between. The CDR3 coding sequence is TGCGCCAGCAGCCAAGATATGAACAGGGCCCAGTACTTC. Its protein product is CASSQDMNRAQYF.

This chain links TRBV7-9 with TRBJ2-1; 7 bases fit TRBD1. V lost 5 bases to trimming and J lost 9 bases; unmatched junction nucleotides: 4. The V gene's germline CDR1 is SEHNR and CDR2 FQNEAQ (reference sequence). The CDR3 sequence is 12 residues long. This chain's CDR3 is CASSPGQAEQFF. The CDR3 DNA reads as TGTGCCAGCAGCCCCGGACAGGCTGAGCAGTTCTTC.

The chain carries TRBV13 and TRBJ2-7; 7 bases line up with TRBD1. J gave up 3 bases and V 6 bases, and 8 bases lay outside the gene matches. The germline CDR1 and CDR2 sequences are PRHDT and FYEKMQ (reference sequence). The CDR3 length is 14 residues. CDR3 protein: CASSYRDSGYEQYF. The CDR3 nucleotides read TGTGCCAGCAGTTACCGGGACAGTGGCTACGAGCAGTACTTC.

The chain is built from TRBV4-1 and TRBJ2-1; 7 bases align to TRBD2. This CDR3 region has 13 residues. The V segment lost 3 bases and the J segment 10 bases; nucleotides outside the gene matches: 6. Germline CDR1 is MGHRA and CDR2 is YSYEKL. CDR3: CASSHDLRGEQFF. CDR3 sequence (DNA): TGCGCCAGCAGCCATGATTTGCGGGGGGAGCAGTTCTTC.

The chain is built from TRBV13 and TRBJ2-7, with unresolved D. Looked up from germline, CDR1 is PRHDT and CDR2 is FYEKMQ (reference sequence). This CDR3 is 12 amino acids long. Trimming left V 1 base short and J 6 bases short, with 7 bases between. The CDR3 nucleotides are TGTGCCAGCAGCTTAGAAGGTGTCGAGCAGTACTTC. Amino acid sequence: CASSLEGVEQYF. The full variable domain, with the rest looked up from reference TRBV13 and TRBJ2-7, is AAGVIQSPRHLIKEKRETATLKCYPIPRHDTVYWYQQGPGQDPQFLISFYEKMQSDKGSIPDRFSAQQFSDYHSELNMSSLELGDSALYFCASSLEGVEQYFGPGTRLTVT.

In this sample, this clone turned up once. V is TRBV7-3 and J is TRBJ1-1, with a possible D match to TRBD1 (6 bases). V lost 5 bases and J 2 bases, leaving 15 bases between the germline ends. Germline values: CDR1 SGHTA, CDR2 FQGTGA. This CDR3 has 15 residues. CDR3 region: CASSPTGGPNTEAFF. In nucleotides, the CDR3 is TGTGCCAGCAGCCCAACGGGGGGGCCAAACACTGAAGCTTTCTTT.

The rearrangement uses TRBV9 and TRBJ2-5, with 7 bases identical to TRBD1. The CDR3 extends over 14 amino acids. The V segment lost 4 bases and the J segment 5 bases; nucleotides outside the gene matches: 8. Looked up from germline, CDR1 is SGDLS and CDR2 is YYNGEE. The CDR3 DNA reads as TGTGCCAGCAGCACTTCGACAGGGTGGGAGACCCAGTACTTC. Protein product: CASSTSTGWETQYF.

The chain recombines TRBV14 with TRBJ2-4; either TRBD1 or TRBD2 may fit D (5 bases each). Germline values: CDR1 SGHDN, CDR2 FVKESK. This CDR3 has 19 residues. V lost 1 base to trimming and J lost 0 bases, with 19 bases between them. The DNA of the CDR3 is TGTGCCAGCAGCCAAGTTCGGGGCCAGAATCCACTAGCCAAAAACATTCAGTACTTC. As protein: CASSQVRGQNPLAKNIQYF.

The chain joins TRBV5-1 to TRBJ2-7; D may be TRBD2 (5 bases). Germline V gives CDR1 SGHRS, CDR2 YFSETQ. The CDR3 is 13 amino acids. The V end was cut by 4 bases, the J end by 3 bases, with 11 bases between. This CDR3 is CASSAGINYEQYF. In DNA, the CDR3 is TGCGCCAGCAGCGCCGGGATAAACTACGAGCAGTACTTC.

V usage is TRBV5-4 and J usage is TRBJ2-7; D remains unclear. Germline V gene data show CDR1 as SGHNT and CDR2 as YYREEE (reference sequence). V shed 1 base and J shed 0 bases, with 11 bases lying between them. CDR3 size: 15 residues. CDR3 DNA sequence: TGTGCCAGCAGCTTGCTAACCAGGAGCTCCTACGAGCAGTACTTC. Translated: CASSLLTRSSYEQYF. The variable domain in full, completed from reference TRBV5-4 and TRBJ2-7, reads ETGVTQSPTHLIKTRGQQVTLRCSSQSGHNTVSWYQQALGQGPQFIFQYYREEENGRGNFPPRFSGLQFPNYSSELNVNALELDDSALYLCASSLLTRSSYEQYFGPGTRLTVT.

The CDR3: CASSPDHGSRETQYF. CDR3 sequence (DNA): TGCGCCAGCAGCCCCGACCACGGGAGCCGGGAGACCCAGTACTTC. The chain carries TRBV5-1 and TRBJ2-5, with D perhaps matching TRBD2 (6 bases). The germline V gene encodes CDR1 SGHRS and CDR2 YFSETQ. The CDR3 totals 15 residues. Trimming took off 4 bases at V and 5 bases at J, with 18 bases between the two ends.

The J gene is TRBJ2-6, the V gene TRBV10-3, with unresolved D. The CDR3 has 16 residues. V dropped 0 bases and J dropped 1 base, with 7 bases sitting between them. Germline V CDR1 and CDR2: ENHRY, SYGVKD. The CDR3 sequence is CAISESVLSGANVLTF. CDR3 bases: TGTGCCATCAGTGAGTCTGTACTGTCTGGGGCCAACGTCCTGACTTTC.

The chain is built from TRBV11-2 and TRBJ2-7; 13 bases are shared with TRBD2. The trim removed 1 base at V and 7 bases at J, leaving 1 base unmatched. CDR1 is SGHAT, CDR2 FQNNGV, per germline. There are 14 residues in the CDR3. CDR3 sequence reads: CASSLGTSGREQYF. DNA of the CDR3: TGTGCCAGCAGCTTAGGGACTAGCGGGAGAGAGCAGTACTTC.